The T cell receptor (beta chain) described here comes from a study of glioma-infiltrating T cells after dendritic cell vaccination (dated by TCRdb to 2016 to 2017). Background on the whole study: The cohort comprised about 15 glioblastoma patients from Phase I and II dendritic cell vaccination trials, 9 newly diagnosed and 6 with recurrent disease. Patients received autologous tumor lysate-pulsed dendritic cell vaccination between about 2002 and 2013. Deep sequencing of TCR beta CDR3 regions was used to quantify tumor-infiltrating lymphocyte content and compare tumor and blood repertoires in dendritic cell-vaccinated glioblastoma patients. TCR sequencing metrics, including TIL content and tumor-blood repertoire overlap, were correlated with survival after dendritic cell vaccination. To make the vaccine, monocyte-derived dendritic cells were cultured for approximately 7 days with IL-4 and GM-CSF and then pulsed overnight with autologous tumor lysate. Patients received three intradermal dendritic cell vaccine injections at biweekly intervals in the arm below the axilla.

TCRB CDR3 regions were amplified from roughly 1.8 ug genomic DNA, or all available DNA if less, using the immunoSEQ assay. The multiplex PCR relied on 60 forward primers for TCR V beta segments and 13 reverse primers for J beta segments. To estimate the number of reads per starting template, synthetic control templates were added to each sample at limiting dilution. The Illumina HiSeq System generated sequencing reads of 87 bp. From the authors' description of their analysis: To remove PCR and sequencing errors, closely related sequences were merged with a nearest neighbor algorithm. TCR overlap was defined as the percentage of unique tumor TCR beta sequences that were also present in the same patient's peripheral blood. TCRdb took over this immuneACCESS table, retaining in-frame rearrangements with V and J assigned. Such tables are incomplete; in checked studies, under half of the missing clones stem from an unresolved V gene, and the remainder is unexplained. V and J calls and clone size are given by that table; D and trimming were obtained from the DNA. This sample has over 70,000 clones in its table, and roughly 80% of those were observed once. The ten largest account for roughly 2% of the sample.

As regards this clone: Its antigen has not been determined. Within one base of it there is no much larger clone, and no base qualities were kept.

To be selected, patients needed enough residual fresh-frozen tumor tissue and more than two years of available survival data. Although molecular status otherwise differed among the glioblastoma patients, no patient had an isocitrate dehydrogenase mutation. PBMC were collected before vaccination, two weeks after the third vaccination, and at tumor progression if progression occurred. Genomic DNA was extracted with the Qiagen DNeasy Blood extraction Kit. Results the study describes overall, beyond this receptor: After dendritic cell vaccination, a higher estimated pretreatment TIL content predicted longer time to progression and longer overall survival. No direct relationship between TCR clonality and survival was found, suggesting a diverse polyclonal response may matter. The cohort was small and heterogeneous, only a few patients had full blood and tumor sets, and even fewer had initial-recurrent tumor pairs. The response model built on TCR overlap across three groups was characterized as speculative, with prospective validation still needed.

Here the sequenced sample was blood, taken before dendritic cell vaccination. The receptor was isolated from a human donor with glioblastoma.

CDR3 reads: CASSEEVLGGGTSSYEQYF. The nucleotide sequence reads TGTGCCAGCAGTGAAGAGGTTTTAGGGGGGGGGACGTCCTCCTACGAGCAGTACTTC. The rearrangement combines TRBV6-1 with TRBJ2-5; the D segment could be TRBD2, given 7 matching bases. TRBJ2-7 explains the end of the DNA better; the J call may be wrong. Including the terminal cysteine and phenylalanine, the CDR3 comprises 19 residues. The entry retains the CDR3 DNA only, 57 bases that are in frame from base 1. Looking up the germline V gene yields CDR1 MNHNS and CDR2 SASEGT.